This entry is about one T cell receptor (beta chain). The table came from immunoSEQ multiplex PCR; TCRdb's copy has only in-frame clones and leaves some out. The sample lists 38,000 or so clones, approximately 87% occurring once. Trimming took off 4 bases at V and 0 bases at J, with 9 bases between the two ends. Germline V lookup: CDR1 SEHNR, CDR2 FQNEAQ (reference sequence). The CDR3 loop spans 15 amino acids. The data were obtained in a study of PD-1 blockade in classical Hodgkin lymphoma. Brentuximab vedotin exposure varied among the patients, all of whom had relapsed after autologous stem cell transplantation.

The chain uses TRBV7-9 and TRBJ2-2; unclear D gene. The receptor's source is a human donor with classical Hodgkin lymphoma. Sequencing was performed on peripheral blood mononuclear cells (PBMCs), taken at baseline. The CDR3 nucleotides are TGTGCCAGCAGCTCCTTACCACCGAACACCGGGGAGCTGTTTTTT. The encoded protein is CASSSLPPNTGELFF.